This paragraph covers one T cell receptor beta chain sequence. The antigen remains unidentified. PCR was performed using 60 Vbeta and 13 Jbeta primers. The method was immunoSEQ multiplex PCR; TCRdb's version includes in-frame clones alone and lacks a portion of them. Its table records tens of thousands of clones. The data were taken from a study of cytomegalovirus exposure and HLA in healthy donors. The study, taken as a whole, reports: According to an earlier analysis, most TCR beta V segments yielded productive rearrangements about 87% or about 30% of the time.

The germline V gene has CDR1 MDHEN and CDR2 SYDVKM. Trimming shortened V by 7 bases and J by 3 bases, and 10 bases separated the two germline ends. The CDR3 covers 13 residues. Sequenced sample: PBMCs. The clonotype was recovered from a woman between 18 and 30 years old in good health and CMV-seronegative. The chain couples TRBV28 to TRBJ1-5; tentative D call: TRBD1 (5 bases). CDR3 loop: CASTRQINQPQHF. Written as DNA, the CDR3 is TGTGCCAGCACTCGACAGATCAATCAGCCCCAGCATTTT.